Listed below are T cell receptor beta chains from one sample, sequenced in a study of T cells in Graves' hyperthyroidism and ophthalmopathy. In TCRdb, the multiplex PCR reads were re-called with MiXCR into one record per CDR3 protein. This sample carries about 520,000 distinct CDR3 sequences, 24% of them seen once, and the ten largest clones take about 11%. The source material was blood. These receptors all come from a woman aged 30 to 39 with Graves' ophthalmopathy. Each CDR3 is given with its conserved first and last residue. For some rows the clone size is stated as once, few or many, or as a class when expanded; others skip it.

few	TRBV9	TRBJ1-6	CASSLDRGTGSPLHF
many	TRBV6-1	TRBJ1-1	CASSEPLTSTEAFF
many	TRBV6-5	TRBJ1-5	CASSYPGRQHF
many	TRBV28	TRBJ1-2	CASSLRDRAYGYTF
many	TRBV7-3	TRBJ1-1	CASGRQAGAEAFF
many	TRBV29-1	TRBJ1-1	CSVEAGIFMNTEAFF
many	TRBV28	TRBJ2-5	CASSLLGRETQYF
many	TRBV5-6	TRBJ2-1	CASTMGQGDEQFF
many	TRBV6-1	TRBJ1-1	CASRDIQGGNTEAFF
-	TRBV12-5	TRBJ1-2	CASGLATQSRQVLDGYTF
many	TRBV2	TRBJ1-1	CASSGLTGLNTEAFF
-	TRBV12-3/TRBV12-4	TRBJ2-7	CASSPEALLAAYSYEQCF
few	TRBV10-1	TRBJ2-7	CASSESAGTGGNEQYF
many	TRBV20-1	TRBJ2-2	CSASEGNTGELFF
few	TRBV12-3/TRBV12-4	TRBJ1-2	CASSALTGPVGYTF
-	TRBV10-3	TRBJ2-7	CAIDTGTAPYEQYF
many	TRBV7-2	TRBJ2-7	CASSQGVSYEQYF
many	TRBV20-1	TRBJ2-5	CSVGTVAETQYF
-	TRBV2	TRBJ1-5	CASSERDRISNQPQHF
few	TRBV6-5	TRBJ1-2	CASSYGPGQGYGYTF
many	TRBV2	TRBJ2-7	CASRLAGGNEEQYF
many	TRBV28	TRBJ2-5	CATRAGLQETQYF
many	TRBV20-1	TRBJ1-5	CSARDRVRDYSNQPQHF
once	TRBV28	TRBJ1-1	CASSAYTEQLTEAFF
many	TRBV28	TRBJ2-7	CASSAPDREGEQYF
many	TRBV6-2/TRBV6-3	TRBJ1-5	CASSLGTVSNQPQHF
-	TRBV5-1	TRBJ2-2	CASSLAGWLAGGTGELFF
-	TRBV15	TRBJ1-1	CATSPGHRNTEAFF
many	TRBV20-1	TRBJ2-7	CSARVRRGHYEQYF
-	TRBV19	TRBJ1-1	CASSTWGRGGTEAFF
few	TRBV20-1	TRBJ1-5	CSAWPGGSNQPQHF
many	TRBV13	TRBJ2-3	CASSSPRGDTQYF
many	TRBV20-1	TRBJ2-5	CSAGLDREETQYF
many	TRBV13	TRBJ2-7	CASSYWTDPPSEQYF
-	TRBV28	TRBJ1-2	CASSITGALFTTTSNNYGYTF
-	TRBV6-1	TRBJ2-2	CASSDPSGGDTGELFF
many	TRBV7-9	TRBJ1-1	CASSPAGVTEAFF
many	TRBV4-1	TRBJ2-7	CASSQDQLSDEQYF
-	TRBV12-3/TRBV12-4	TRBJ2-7	CASSLGHLAVQYF
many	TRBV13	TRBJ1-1	CASSFGGFDTEAFF
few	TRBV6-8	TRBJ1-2	CASPTGFYGYTF
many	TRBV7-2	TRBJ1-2	CASSLGWGGDGYTF
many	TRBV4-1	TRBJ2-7	CASSHLVGQGAYEQYF
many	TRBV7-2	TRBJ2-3	CASRPGRGARTDTQYF
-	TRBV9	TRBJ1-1	CASSVVQRNTEAFF